Shown below are 24 T cell receptor beta chains from a single sample sequenced in a study of CD8+CD57+ T cells in acquired aplastic anemia. Genomic DNA constituted the template upon which TCR beta VDJ and CDR3 profiling was performed. MiXCR, run by TCRdb on the reads, gives a single entry per CDR3 protein. The sample lists some 220,000 distinct CDR3 sequences; 34% were seen once. Sequenced material: sorted CD4+, CD8+, or CD8+CD57+ T cells (not recorded which) from PBMCs. All receptors derive from a human donor in good health, serving as a control.

There are a few counts of this clonotype. The CDR3 DNA reads TGTGCCTGGAGTGGGGAGGACTATGGCTACACCTTC. Its translation: CAWSGEDYGYTF. The V call is TRBV30, the J call TRBJ1-2; D is ambiguous. Germline CDR1 reads GTSNPN; CDR2 reads SVGIG (reference sequence). Deletions cut 1 base from V and 3 bases from J, with 6 bases between. The CDR3 is made up of 12 amino acids.

In this sample, this clonotype turned up a few times. The chain uses TRBV7-9 and TRBJ1-1; D remains ambiguous. Germline CDR1 is SEHNR and CDR2 is FQNEAQ (reference sequence). The length of the CDR3 is 14 residues. V dropped 2 bases and J dropped 8 bases, with 15 bases sitting between them. The CDR3 region is CASSLTEGSLEAFF. Written as DNA, the CDR3 is TGTGCCAGCAGCTTAACAGAAGGCTCCCTAGAAGCTTTCTTT.

J is TRBJ1-4 and V is TRBV20-1, with TRBD1 matching over 8 bases. Germline V gene sequence: CDR1 DFQATT, CDR2 SNEGSKA (reference sequence). The ends lost 5 bases at V and 3 bases at J; junction bases unmatched: 8. This CDR3 is built from 15 residues. CDR3 amino acids: CSAPDRERSNEKLFF. The CDR3 DNA reads as TGCAGTGCTCCGGACAGGGAGAGGTCTAATGAAAAACTGTTTTTT.

This sequence joins TRBV7-3 and TRBJ2-1, with D perhaps matching TRBD1 or TRBD2 (5 bases each). Per germline, CDR1 SGHTA and CDR2 FQGTGA. The CDR3 covers 15 residues. Trimming cost V 2 bases and J 5 bases, with 13 bases left between them. CDR3 loop: CASSLLGEGNNEQFF. In DNA, the CDR3 is TGTGCCAGCAGCTTATTGGGGGAAGGGAACAATGAGCAGTTCTTC.

This clonotype showed up many times. The chain uses TRBV2 and TRBJ2-7; TRBD2 matches 8 bases. This CDR3 is 14 amino acids long. V lost 5 bases, J lost 0 bases, and 3 bases stayed unmatched. The V gene's germline CDR1 is SNHLY and CDR2 FYNNEI. Written as DNA, the CDR3 is TGTGCCAGCAGTCCCCGGGAGGGCTCCTACGAGCAGTACTTC. It codes for CASSPREGSYEQYF.

The rearrangement uses TRBV3-1 and TRBJ2-1; 9 positions match TRBD1. V shed 3 bases, J shed 2 bases, and the junction held 8 bases outside the gene matches. Germline values: CDR1 LGHDT, CDR2 YNNKEL (reference sequence). The CDR3 contains 17 residues. DNA for the CDR3: TGTGCCAGCAGCCATAGAACCGGGACAGGGCCCTACAATGAGCAGTTCTTC. This gives the protein CASSHRTGTGPYNEQFF.

This clonotype was detected only a few times. The rearrangement joins TRBV4-1 to TRBJ1-4, with D perhaps TRBD1 (6 bases). The CDR3 length is 16 residues. The germline V gene has CDR1 MGHRA and CDR2 YSYEKL. V shed 1 base and J shed 8 bases, with 17 bases lying between them. This CDR3 is CASSQVSAGVGEKLFF. The CDR3 DNA is TGCGCCAGCAGCCAAGTATCTGCAGGGGTTGGCGAAAAACTGTTTTTT.

This clonotype was found a few times. The chain couples TRBV20-1 to TRBJ2-1, with a weak D call TRBD1 (7 bases). The CDR3 covers 16 residues. Per germline, CDR1 DFQATT and CDR2 SNEGSKA (reference sequence). V was shortened by 1 base and J by 0 bases, with 13 bases between the two germline ends. The CDR3 sequence: CSARANQGGSYNEQFF. DNA for the CDR3: TGCAGTGCTAGAGCCAACCAGGGGGGCTCCTACAATGAGCAGTTCTTC.

Ten or more counts support this clonotype. The DNA of the CDR3 is TGCGCCAGCAGCTTACCACAGGGAGGGGGAGAGACCCAGTACTTC. It codes for CASSLPQGGGETQYF. The chain links TRBV5-1 to TRBJ2-5; tentatively, D is TRBD2 (7 bases). This CDR3 region has 15 residues. Looked up from germline, CDR1 is SGHRS and CDR2 is YFSETQ. V lost 2 bases and J 4 bases, leaving 15 bases between the germline ends.

As for this clonotype: A much larger clone is a single base away; this may be a read error. This sequence joins TRBV10-3 and TRBJ1-6; D gene ambiguous. Per germline, CDR1 ENHRY and CDR2 SYGVKD. The CDR3 has 13 residues. The V end lost 3 bases, the J end lost 7 bases, and 7 bases lay between the germline ends. The CDR3 spells CAISDLLNSPLHF. The CDR3 DNA is TGTGCCATCAGTGACCTATTAAATTCACCCCTCCACTTT.

Worth noting for this clonotype: With a much larger clone just one base away, this may be a read error. This rearrangement joins TRBV20-1 to TRBJ2-3, with 12 bases fitting TRBD2. The CDR3 length is 17 residues. Germline CDR1 DFQATT, CDR2 SNEGSKA (reference sequence). CDR3 in DNA: TGCAGTGCCCACGGCGCCCTAGCGGGAGGGAGCACAGATACGCGGTATTTT. Amino acid sequence: CSAHGALAGGSTDTRYF.

This clonotype was observed at least ten times. The V call is TRBV7-9, the J call TRBJ2-5; D remains ambiguous. Germline V gene sequence: CDR1 SEHNR, CDR2 FQNEAQ (reference sequence). This CDR3 spans 14 amino acids. With 1 base removed from V and 5 bases from J, the gap between germline ends came to 11 bases. The CDR3 loop is CASSLGQFWETQYF. CDR3 nucleotide sequence: TGTGCCAGCAGCTTAGGCCAGTTTTGGGAGACCCAGTACTTC.

This clonotype has ten or more counts. This chain links TRBV6-6 with TRBJ1-2; 11 bases align to TRBD1. Germline trimming cut 6 bases from V and 8 bases from J; bases unmatched to any gene: 11. The germline CDR1 and CDR2 sequences are MNHNY and SVGAGI (reference sequence). The CDR3 is 15 amino acids. CDR3 nucleotide sequence: TGTGCCAGCAGATCACTCGGACAGGGGGCGCACGGCTACACCTTC. This gives the protein CASRSLGQGAHGYTF.

The count of this clonotype is one. The rearrangement joins TRBV12-3 or TRBV12-4 to TRBJ2-7, with 8 nucleotides matching TRBD1. CDR3 length: 13 residues. The V segment lost 6 bases and the J segment 2 bases; nucleotides outside the gene matches: 3. The CDR3 DNA follows: TGTGCCAGCAGGGAACAGGGGGCCTACGAGCAGTACTTC. Encoded protein: CASREQGAYEQYF.

This clonotype was recorded many times. The rearrangement joins TRBV7-9 to TRBJ1-2, with D possibly TRBD1 on 5 matching bases. Germline CDR1 is SEHNR and CDR2 is FQNEAQ (reference sequence). The CDR3 extends over 16 amino acids. V lost 1 base, J lost 2 bases, and 14 bases lay in between. This CDR3 reads CASSLGGWDGNYGYTF. The DNA for the CDR3 is TGTGCCAGCAGCTTAGGAGGGTGGGACGGGAACTATGGCTACACCTTC. The whole variable domain, remainder taken from reference TRBV7-9 and TRBJ1-2, is DTGVSQNPRHKITKRGQNVTFRCDPISEHNRLYWYRQTLGQGPEFLTYFQNEAQLEKSRLLSDRFSAERPKGSFSTLEIQRTEQGDSAMYLCASSLGGWDGNYGYTFGSGTRLTVV.

This clonotype has at least ten counts. This rearrangement joins TRBV3-1 to TRBJ1-6; 8 bases align to TRBD1. This CDR3 is built from 14 residues. V trimming: 5 bases; J trimming: 10 bases; junction bases outside the gene matches: 7. Germline CDR1 LGHDT, CDR2 YNNKEL (reference sequence). The chain's CDR3 is CASSADRVLSPLHF. CDR3 sequence (DNA): TGTGCCAGCAGCGCGGACAGGGTCCTCTCACCCCTCCACTTT.

The chain has TRBV10-3 and TRBJ2-7; D unclear. Germline CDR1 ENHRY, CDR2 SYGVKD. V gave up 10 bases and J gave up 3 bases, with 13 bases separating them. The CDR3 sequence is 12 residues long. This CDR3 reads CASKGQDYEQYV. The CDR3 DNA sequence: TGTGCCAGCAAAGGGCAGGACTACGAGCAGTACGTC.

At least ten counts were recorded for this clonotype. This rearrangement joins TRBV9 to TRBJ1-1; possible D gene TRBD1, 6 bases. Germline CDR1 and CDR2: SGDLS and YYNGEE. The CDR3 has 14 amino acids. V lost 1 base and J lost 1, with 8 bases in between. DNA of the CDR3: TGTGCCAGCAGCGTACAGGGGCAGAACACTGAAGCTTTCTTT. Translating it yields CASSVQGQNTEAFF.

This clonotype was seen many times. The V call is TRBV15, the J call TRBJ2-1, with D uncertain. Germline V lookup: CDR1 LNHNV, CDR2 YYDKDF (reference sequence). The germline V and J ends were trimmed by 0 bases and 8 bases, with 11 bases remaining between them. This CDR3 region has 14 residues. CDR3 residues: CATSRDDREDEQFF. In nucleotides, the CDR3 is TGTGCCACCAGCAGAGATGATAGGGAAGATGAGCAGTTCTTC.

This clonotype was seen ten or more times. The chain combines TRBV5-5 with TRBJ2-3; D unclear. In germline, CDR1 is SGHKS, CDR2 YYEKEE (reference sequence). Trimming took 7 bases from V and 2 from J, leaving 11 bases between them. The CDR3 has 13 amino acids. DNA of the CDR3: TGTGCCAGCGAGCGTTCCTTCACAGATACGCAGTATTTT. This translates into CASERSFTDTQYF. Based on the CDR3 plus reference TRBV5-5 and TRBJ2-3, the full variable domain is DAGVTQSPTHLIKTRGQQVTLRCSPISGHKSVSWYQQVLGQGPQFIFQYYEKEERGRGNFPDRFSARQFPNYSSELNVNALLLGDSALYLCASERSFTDTQYFGPGTRLTVL.

This clonotype was detected ten times or more. The chain joins TRBV5-1 to TRBJ2-1, with 7 bases aligning to TRBD1. Germline CDR1 SGHRS, CDR2 YFSETQ. Unmatched junction bases numbered 9, after V lost 4 bases and J lost 8 bases. CDR3 length equals 14 residues. The CDR3 is CASSSKQGRDEQFF. The CDR3 coding sequence is TGCGCCAGCAGCAGCAAACAGGGGCGGGATGAGCAGTTCTTC.

This clonotype occurred many times. The chain links TRBV11-1 to TRBJ1-1; D is possibly TRBD1 (5 bases). CDR3 length equals 16 residues. The germline V gene has CDR1 SGHAT and CDR2 FQDESV (reference sequence). The V end was cut by 7 bases, the J end by 7 bases, with 25 bases between. The DNA of the CDR3 is TGTGCCAGCACCTCTCCCGGCAGGGCCCTGGGGGGTGAAGCTTTCTTT. It is translated as CASTSPGRALGGEAFF.

The chain joins TRBV9 to TRBJ2-7, with a tentative D call TRBD1 (5 bases). With 1 base removed from V and 5 bases from J, the gap between germline ends came to 7 bases. The germline V gene has CDR1 SGDLS and CDR2 YYNGEE. The CDR3 consists of 12 residues. CDR3 DNA: TGTGCCAGCAGCGTATCGACAGACGAGCAGTACTTC. As protein: CASSVSTDEQYF.

This chain joins TRBV6-5 and TRBJ2-5; D is uncertain. This CDR3 contains 15 residues. Germline loops: CDR1 MNHEY, CDR2 SVGAGI. V was pared by 3 bases and J by 1 base, with 12 bases between. The CDR3 here is CASSYRSGGQETQYF. CDR3 nucleotide sequence: TGTGCCAGCAGTTATCGTTCTGGCGGCCAAGAGACCCAGTACTTC.